Reported below is one T cell receptor beta chain. TCRdb reanalyzed the 5' RACE reads, giving one entry per CDR3 protein sequence and no DNA. This specimen shows hundreds of thousands of distinct CDR3 sequences; the ten leading clones hold roughly 3.5%. This record belongs to a study of T cells expressing NK-cell markers. CDR3 size: 13 residues. Looked up from germline, CDR1 is SGHTA and CDR2 is FQGNSA. The genes are TRBV7-2 and TRBJ1-2; with no DNA, the TCRdb D assignment of TRBD1 cannot be verified. This TCR was recovered from a man younger than 35 in good health. The sample taken for sequencing was blood T cells: a sorted CD56 or NKG2C T cell subset, CD4+ or CD8+ T cells, or bulk PBMC T cells (not recorded which). This CDR3 reads CASSRDPLYVYTF.